This T cell receptor beta chain was obtained from a study of Ad26.COV2.S vaccination and SARS-CoV-2 variants. Regarding the study as a whole: Spike-specific TCR breadth ran higher among vaccine recipients than placebo recipients. Recipients of either vaccine or placebo displayed similar breadth of non-spike TCRs.

Deletions cut 2 bases from V and 6 bases from J, with 12 bases between. This CDR3 is 14 amino acids long. Germline V CDR1 and CDR2: MNHEY, SVGAGI. Produced via immunoSEQ multiplex PCR; TCRdb's table is partial and in-frame only. This table holds hundreds of thousands of clones, 92% found once. For this clone: What it binds is unknown.

The chain employs TRBV6-5 and TRBJ2-3, with D perhaps TRBD2 (5 bases). The material sequenced was peripheral blood, taken after recovery from COVID-19. This TCR came from a human donor who had recovered from COVID-19. Here the CDR3 reads CASSYGGGRDTQYF. The DNA of the CDR3 is TGTGCCAGCAGTTACGGTGGCGGGCGGGATACGCAGTATTTT.